The present T cell receptor (beta chain) was sequenced within a study of blood T cells in healthy people across ages (dated by TCRdb to the mid-2010s). Concerning the study at large: In model experiments, template switching captured roughly one uniquely barcoded TCR beta cDNA molecule for every two T cells. To track age-related changes in TCR beta repertoire diversity, the study relied on deep sequencing normalized with unique cDNA molecular identifiers. Four age groups were formed from the donors: young (average 16 years), middle-aged (around 41), aged (around 62) and long-lived (around 82). Donors of different ages were randomly distributed across sequencing lanes to avoid experimental bias. Two additional independent replicas of 1 million unique cDNA reads from the same blood draw were analyzed for two donors (one aged 18 to 30 and one aged 80 or older). General conclusions and limits of the study: There was a strong correlation between observed TCR beta diversity and the percentage of naive T cells measured by flow cytometry. The long-lived group showed more naive CD4+ T cells, fewer expanded clones and increased TCR diversity than the aged group, suggesting age selection. Conclusive comparison of naive and antigen-experienced compartments was prevented by the profiling of bulk unsorted PBMCs. Donor CMV infection status was unknown, potentially confounding age-related changes in expanded clonotypes. Estimates of total diversity from one million sequenced T cells were regarded as lower bounds and underestimates. Observed TCR beta diversity per million T cells fell roughly linearly with age, and a significant reduction was already apparent by age around 44.

Libraries came from 5' RACE. Instrument used: Illumina HiSeq 2500. A second PCR of about 6 to 12 cycles was run with a J-beta primer mix and a sample-barcoded 5' primer. Each TCR beta cDNA molecule received a unique molecular identifier from a template-switch 5' adaptor carrying 12 random nucleotides. Each sample yielded at least 3 million CDR3-containing paired-end reads. First-strand cDNA was synthesized from all RNA with the Mint cDNA synthesis kit, primed by a TRBC-specific oligonucleotide. Following uracil-DNA glycosylase treatment, a first 18-cycle PCR with universal primers M1SS and BC2_uni_R was performed on all cDNA. Turning to the authors' computational methods: For normalization, 1 million high-quality reads, each with a distinct molecular identifier, were randomly selected from each sample. Instead of being binned into consensus sequences, reads that shared molecular identifiers were thrown out. MiTCR, run with a Q25 quality threshold and the strictest error-elimination algorithm, handled CDR3 identification, clonotype clustering and error correction. A nonparametric unseen species model with Euler transformation was used to estimate a lower bound on total TCR beta diversity. Using fastp at Q25 and MiXCR, TCRdb reprocessed the public reads and kept productive beta chains. Rows with one shared CDR3 protein collapse into an entry with the most common genes and DNA. What appears here as the V and J calls and clone size reflects TCRdb's work, not the paper's. This sample lists hundreds of thousands of distinct CDR3 sequences; around two fifths were detected once. The ten top clones hold 25% to 35% of the sample.

Donors were under 40 systemically healthy Caucasian individuals from Russia aged roughly 6 to 90 years. Each donor gave ten milliliters of peripheral blood, collected into EDTA-treated Vacutainer tubes. Ficoll-Paque density-gradient centrifugation was used to isolate PBMCs, with at least 6.5 million per sample. Total RNA was extracted from PBMCs with Trizol reagent, with at least 5 micrograms obtained per sample. For every donor, an aliquot of PBMCs went through flow cytometry to measure the percentages of naive CD45RAhigh/CD27high T cells. The CDR3 numbers 16 amino acids, ends counted. Solely the CDR3 DNA is kept, with 48 bases framed from the first base. Reading the germline V gene gives CDR1 SGHTA and CDR2 FQGNSA. Germline trimming amounts to 6 bases on V and 1 base on J, with 10 as the count of junction bases outside the gene matches. This clonotype was detected only once. What antigen it recognizes has not been identified. The final CDR3 position lacks the conserved phenylalanine or tryptophan, pointing to a likely read error.

The sequence derives from a man older than 75 in good health. Sequenced sample: blood. The V and J segments used are TRBV7-2 and TRBJ2-5, and 8 bases in between align with TRBD1. The CDR3 here reads CASSSGQGETQETQYV. The DNA reads as follows: TGTGCCAGCAGTTCCGGACAGGGAGAGACCCAAGAGACCCAGTACGTC.